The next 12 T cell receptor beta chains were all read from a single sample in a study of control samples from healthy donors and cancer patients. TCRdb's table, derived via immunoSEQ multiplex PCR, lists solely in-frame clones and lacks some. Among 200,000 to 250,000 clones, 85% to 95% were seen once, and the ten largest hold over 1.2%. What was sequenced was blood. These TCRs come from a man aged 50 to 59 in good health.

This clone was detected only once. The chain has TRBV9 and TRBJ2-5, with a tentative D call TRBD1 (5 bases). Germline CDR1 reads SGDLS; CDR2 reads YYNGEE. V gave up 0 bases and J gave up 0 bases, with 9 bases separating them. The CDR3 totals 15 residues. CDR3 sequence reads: CASSVGADNQETQYF. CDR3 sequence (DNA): TGTGCCAGCAGCGTAGGGGCGGACAACCAAGAGACCCAGTACTTC.

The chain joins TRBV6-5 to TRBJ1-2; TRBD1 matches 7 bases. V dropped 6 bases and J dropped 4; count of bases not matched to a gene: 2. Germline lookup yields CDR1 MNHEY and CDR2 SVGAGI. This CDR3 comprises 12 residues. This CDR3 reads CASSGTAYGYTF. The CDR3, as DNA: TGTGCCAGCAGCGGGACAGCCTATGGCTACACCTTC.

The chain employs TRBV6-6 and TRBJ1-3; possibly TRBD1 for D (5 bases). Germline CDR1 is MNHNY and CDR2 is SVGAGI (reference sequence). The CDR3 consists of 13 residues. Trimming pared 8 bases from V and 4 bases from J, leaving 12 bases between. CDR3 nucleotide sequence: TGTGCCAGCGGCCGGGGGGTGGGAAACACCATATATTTT. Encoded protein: CASGRGVGNTIYF.

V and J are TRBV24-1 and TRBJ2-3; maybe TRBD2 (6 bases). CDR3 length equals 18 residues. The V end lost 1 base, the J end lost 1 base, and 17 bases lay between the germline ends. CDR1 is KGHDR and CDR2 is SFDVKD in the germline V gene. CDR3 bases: TGTGCCACCAGTGATTTCGGGGCGGGGTATATTGGCACAGATACGCAGTATTTT. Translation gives CATSDFGAGYIGTDTQYF.

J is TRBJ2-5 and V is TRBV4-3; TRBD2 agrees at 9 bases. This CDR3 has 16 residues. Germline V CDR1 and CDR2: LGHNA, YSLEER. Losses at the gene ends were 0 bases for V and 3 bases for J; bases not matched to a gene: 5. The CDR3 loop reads CASSQDRASGEETQYF. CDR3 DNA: TGCGCCAGCAGCCAAGATAGGGCTAGCGGGGAAGAGACCCAGTACTTC.

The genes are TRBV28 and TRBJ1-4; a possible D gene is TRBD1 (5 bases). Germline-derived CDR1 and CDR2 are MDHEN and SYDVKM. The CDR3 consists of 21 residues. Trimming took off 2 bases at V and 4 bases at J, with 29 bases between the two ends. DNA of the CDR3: TGTGCCAGCAGTTTAGTGTACCTGGGGTCCGGCAAGCAGGGCATTAATGAAAAACTGTTTTTT. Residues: CASSLVYLGSGKQGINEKLFF. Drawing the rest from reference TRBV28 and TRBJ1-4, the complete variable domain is DVKVTQSSRYLVKRTGEKVFLECVQDMDHENMFWYRQDPGLGLRLIYFSYDVKMKEKGDIPEGYSVSREKKERFSLILESASTNQTSMYLCASSLVYLGSGKQGINEKLFFGSGTQLSVL.

The DNA of the CDR3 is TGTGCCTGGAGTGCGGGAGTCAATCAGCCCCAGCATTTT. This translates into CAWSAGVNQPQHF. The rearrangement links TRBV30 to TRBJ1-5; the D is unclear. The CDR3 totals 13 residues. V dropped 1 base and J dropped 3 bases, with 7 bases sitting between them. Per the germline V gene, CDR1 is GTSNPN and CDR2 is SVGIG (reference sequence).

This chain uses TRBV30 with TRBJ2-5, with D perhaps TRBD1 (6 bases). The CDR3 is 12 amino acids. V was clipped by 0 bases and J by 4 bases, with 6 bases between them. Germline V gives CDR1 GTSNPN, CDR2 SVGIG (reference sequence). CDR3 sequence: CAWSVQGETQYF. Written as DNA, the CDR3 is TGTGCCTGGAGTGTACAGGGAGAGACCCAGTACTTC.

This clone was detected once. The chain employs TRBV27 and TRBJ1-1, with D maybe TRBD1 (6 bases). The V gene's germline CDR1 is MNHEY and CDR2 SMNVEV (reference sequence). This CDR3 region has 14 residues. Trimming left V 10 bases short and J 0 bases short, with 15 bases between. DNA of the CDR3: TGTGCCACCCGAACGGGACACGTGAACACTGAAGCTTTCTTT. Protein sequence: CATRTGHVNTEAFF.

CDR3: CASSLRGRDYGYTF. The DNA for the CDR3 is TGTGCCAGCAGCTTAAGAGGTCGGGACTATGGCTACACCTTC. This sequence joins TRBV11-2 and TRBJ1-2; D remains unclear. Germline CDR1 and CDR2: SGHAT and FQNNGV. The CDR3 sequence is 14 residues long. The V gene lost 2 bases and the J gene lost 3 bases, with 10 bases spanning the gap.

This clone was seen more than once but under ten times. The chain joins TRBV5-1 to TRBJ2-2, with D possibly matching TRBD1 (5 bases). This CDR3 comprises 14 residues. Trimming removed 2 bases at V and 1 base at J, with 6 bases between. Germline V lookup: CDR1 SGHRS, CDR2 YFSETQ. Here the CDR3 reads CASSFRGNTGELFF. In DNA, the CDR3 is TGCGCCAGCAGCTTTAGGGGGAACACCGGGGAGCTGTTTTTT.

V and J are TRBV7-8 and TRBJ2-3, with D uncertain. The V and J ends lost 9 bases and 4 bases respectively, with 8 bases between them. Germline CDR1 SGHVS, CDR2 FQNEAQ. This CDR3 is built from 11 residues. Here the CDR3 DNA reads TGTGCCAGTGGGCGGTCAGATACGCAGTATTTT. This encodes CASGRSDTQYF.